The 17 T cell receptor beta chains below all came from one sample that was sequenced in a study of blood T cell repertoires in COVID-19. TCRdb's table, derived via immunoSEQ multiplex PCR, lists solely in-frame clones and lacks some. Of 290,000 or so clones listed, roughly 87% were seen once; the top ten hold roughly 2%. Source material: peripheral blood. Every receptor here comes from a man aged 18 to 29 with active or convalescent COVID-19.

This clone was observed a few times. This rearrangement joins TRBV19 to TRBJ2-7; D may be TRBD2 (5 bases). Germline-derived CDR1 and CDR2 are LNHDA and SQIVND (reference sequence). Between the trimmed V and J ends, which lost 7 bases and 7 bases, there was a span of 20 bases. This CDR3 region has 14 residues. The CDR3 coding sequence is TGTGCCAGTACCCCGGGAAAACATAGGAGGGAGCAGTACTTC. It encodes CASTPGKHRREQYF.

The rearrangement links TRBV7-9 to TRBJ2-1; D not resolved. V was cut by 5 bases and J by 5 bases, with 7 bases left in between. This CDR3 is built from 12 residues. The V gene's germline CDR1 is SEHNR and CDR2 FQNEAQ (reference sequence). In DNA form, the CDR3 reads TGTGCCAGCAGCACTCTAGACAATGAGCAGTTCTTC. It translates to CASSTLDNEQFF.

The CDR3 region is CASSSRTGANTIYF. CDR3 nucleotide sequence: TGCGCCAGCAGCTCCCGGACAGGGGCCAACACCATATATTTT. The chain links TRBV5-1 to TRBJ1-3, with 9 bases that match TRBD1. V lost 3 bases, J lost 7 bases, and 5 bases stayed unmatched. CDR1 SGHRS and CDR2 YFSETQ come from the germline V gene. The CDR3 is made up of 14 amino acids.

V is TRBV6-1 and J is TRBJ2-2; a possible D gene is TRBD2 (6 bases). The germline V and J ends were trimmed by 4 bases and 3 bases, with 15 bases remaining between them. CDR1 is MNHNS, CDR2 SASEGT, per germline. The CDR3 is made up of 16 amino acids. The CDR3, as DNA: TGTGCCAGCAGTGTTTTACTAGCAGACTACACCGGGGAGCTGTTTTTT. Amino acids: CASSVLLADYTGELFF.

The chain is built from TRBV6-5 and TRBJ1-4, with TRBD1 matching over 8 bases. The CDR3 contains 13 residues. Germline V gives CDR1 MNHEY, CDR2 SVGAGI. Losses at the gene ends were 6 bases for V and 8 bases for J; bases not matched to a gene: 5. In DNA, the CDR3 is TGTGCCAGCAGCCGCAGGGGGCAGGAAAAACTGTTTTTT. This gives the protein CASSRRGQEKLFF.

The chain recombines TRBV4-1 with TRBJ2-7; D may be TRBD1 (6 bases). The germline V gene encodes CDR1 MGHRA and CDR2 YSYEKL. Trimming cost V 3 bases and J 6 bases, with 9 bases left between them. The CDR3 is 12 amino acids. The CDR3 here is CASSQQGGEQYF. The CDR3 coding sequence is TGCGCCAGCAGCCAGCAAGGGGGCGAGCAGTACTTC.

This chain links TRBV7-2 with TRBJ2-5, with D perhaps TRBD1 (5 bases). This CDR3 region has 16 residues. The V gene lost 1 base and the J gene lost 0 bases, with 12 bases spanning the gap. Germline V gene lookup returns CDR1 SGHTA and CDR2 FQGNSA. The CDR3 reads CASSLVGARYQETQYF. In DNA form, the CDR3 reads TGTGCCAGCAGCTTAGTAGGGGCGCGGTACCAAGAGACCCAGTACTTC.

This clone was observed at least ten times. This rearrangement joins TRBV15 to TRBJ2-7; 12 bases agree with TRBD1. The V gene's germline CDR1 is LNHNV and CDR2 YYDKDF (reference sequence). The CDR3 extends over 16 amino acids. With 1 base clipped from V and 7 bases from J, the junction kept 8 bases outside the gene matches. The CDR3, as DNA: TGTGCCACCAGCAGAGTTCCGGGACAGGGGGCGAGTGAGCAGTACTTC. Translation gives CATSRVPGQGASEQYF.

The CDR3 loop is CASSSRTSGAYNEQFF. CDR3 DNA sequence: TGCGCCAGCAGCTCCAGGACTAGCGGAGCCTACAATGAGCAGTTCTTC. The J gene is TRBJ2-1, the V gene TRBV5-1, with TRBD2 matching 10 bases. J lost 2 bases, V lost 3 bases, and 5 bases had no gene match. Germline V gene data show CDR1 as SGHRS and CDR2 as YFSETQ. The CDR3 totals 16 residues.

The chain uses TRBV7-9 and TRBJ1-2; 7 bases line up with TRBD1. The CDR3 sequence is 15 residues long. The V gene end was trimmed by 3 bases and the J gene end by 6 bases; junction bases not matched to a gene: 10. Looked up from germline, CDR1 is SEHNR and CDR2 is FQNEAQ (reference sequence). The CDR3: CASSFLDRYLDGYTF. DNA of the CDR3: TGTGCCAGCAGCTTCCTGGACAGGTACCTTGATGGCTACACCTTC.

The chain uses TRBV5-1 and TRBJ1-6, with D unclear. CDR1 is SGHRS, CDR2 YFSETQ, per germline. The CDR3 extends over 17 amino acids. V was pared by 5 bases and J by 0 bases, with 15 bases between. CDR3 nucleotide sequence: TGCGCCAGCAGACCTGCAGAGGCCAGCTCCTATAATTCACCCCTCCACTTT. This encodes CASRPAEASSYNSPLHF.

This chain links TRBV15 with TRBJ1-2, with D uncertain. Trimming left V 2 bases short and J 6 bases short, with 4 bases between. This CDR3 has 11 amino acids. The V gene's germline CDR1 is LNHNV and CDR2 YYDKDF (reference sequence). Written as DNA, the CDR3 is TGTGCCACCAGCAGAAATAATGGCTACACCTTC. Residues: CATSRNNGYTF. Together with reference TRBV15 and TRBJ1-2, the CDR3 gives the full variable domain: DAMVIQNPRYQVTQFGKPVTLSCSQTLNHNVMYWYQQKSSQAPKLLFHYYDKDFNNEADTPDNFQSRRPNTSFCFLDIRSPGLGDTAMYLCATSRNNGYTFGSGTRLTVV.

The chain recombines TRBV27 with TRBJ1-3, with D uncertain. The germline V gene encodes CDR1 MNHEY and CDR2 SMNVEV (reference sequence). The germline V and J ends were trimmed by 4 bases and 2 bases, with 9 bases remaining between them. The CDR3 loop spans 14 amino acids. The CDR3 coding sequence is TGTGCCAGCAGTTCCCTTATCCCTGGAAACACCATATATTTT. Translating it yields CASSSLIPGNTIYF.

The CDR3 DNA reads TGTGCCATCAGTCCCTCGACTAGCGGGGGCACAGATACGCAGTATTTT. It translates to CAISPSTSGGTDTQYF. V is TRBV10-3 and J is TRBJ2-3, with 11 bases identical to TRBD2. CDR3 length: 16 amino acids. J gave up 1 base and V 5 bases, and 5 bases lay outside the gene matches. Germline-derived CDR1 and CDR2 are ENHRY and SYGVKD.

This chain connects TRBV27 to TRBJ1-4; 7 bases fit TRBD1. The CDR3 consists of 14 residues. The J segment lost 8 bases and the V segment lost 6 bases, leaving 9 bases of the junction unmatched. The germline gives CDR1 MNHEY, CDR2 SMNVEV (reference sequence). This CDR3 is CASRKKGAREKLFF. The CDR3 DNA follows: TGTGCCAGCAGAAAGAAGGGGGCGCGGGAAAAACTGTTTTTT.

V usage is TRBV3-1 (or the pseudogene TRBV3-2) and J usage is TRBJ2-5, with 8 bases matching TRBD2. This CDR3 region has 15 residues. The V gene end was trimmed by 1 base and the J gene end by 5 bases; junction bases not matched to a gene: 6. Germline CDR1 is LGHDT and CDR2 is YNNKEL (reference sequence). CDR3 protein: CASSQGTGGLETQYF. The CDR3 nucleotides read TGTGCCAGCAGCCAAGGAACGGGAGGGCTCGAGACCCAGTACTTC.

This clone has just one count. The V gene is TRBV18, the J gene TRBJ2-5; 7 bases agree with TRBD2. Per the germline V gene, CDR1 is KGHSH and CDR2 is LQKENI. The length of the CDR3 is 15 residues. The V segment lost 6 bases and the J segment 5 bases; nucleotides outside the gene matches: 12. The CDR3 DNA is TGTGCCAGCTCGCCTAGCGGTATCGGAGTTGAGACCCAGTACTTC. It encodes CASSPSGIGVETQYF.